This section outlines one TCR beta chain sequence together with its context. This entry belongs to a study of T-cell memory formation after mild COVID-19. From germline, CDR1 is SGHTA and CDR2 FQGNSA. The CDR3 sequence is 17 residues long. The V and J ends lost 4 bases and 7 bases respectively, with 23 bases between them. Constant-segment primers and 5'RACE yielded cDNA libraries for TCR alpha and TCR beta, each carrying sample barcodes and UMIs. TCRdb used MiXCR to reprocess the 5' RACE reads, holding one entry per CDR3 protein. The sample yields 92,000 or so distinct CDR3 sequences, 10% to 15% seen once.

The chain joins TRBV7-2 to TRBJ2-1; D unresolved. The origin of this receptor is an adult woman who had mild COVID-19 (a few samples of this study predate the infection). Cell type and time point are not known. Input material: PBMCs or a T cell subset sorted from them (not recorded which). The CDR3 region has the DNA TGTGCCAGCAGCTACGCACACCCCCGGCGACACAATAATGAGCAGTTCTTC. Residues: CASSYAHPRRHNNEQFF.